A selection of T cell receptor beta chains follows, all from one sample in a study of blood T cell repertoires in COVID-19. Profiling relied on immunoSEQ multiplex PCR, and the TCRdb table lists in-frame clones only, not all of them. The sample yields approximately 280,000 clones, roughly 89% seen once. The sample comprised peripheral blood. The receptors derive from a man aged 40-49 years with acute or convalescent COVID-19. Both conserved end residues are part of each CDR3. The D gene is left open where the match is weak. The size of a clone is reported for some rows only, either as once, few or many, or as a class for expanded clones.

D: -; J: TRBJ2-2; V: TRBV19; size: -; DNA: TGTGCCAGTAGTATGTATGAGGAGGAGCTGTTTTTT; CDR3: CASSMYEEELFF
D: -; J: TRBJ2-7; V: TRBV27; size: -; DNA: TGTGCCAGCAGTCCTTCCCCCTACGAGCAGTACTTC; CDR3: CASSPSPYEQYF
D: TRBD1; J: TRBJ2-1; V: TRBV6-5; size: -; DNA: TGTGCCAGCAACCGGGACAGGACTTCCTACAATGAGCAGTTCTTC; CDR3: CASNRDRTSYNEQFF
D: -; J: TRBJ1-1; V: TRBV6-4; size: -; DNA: TGTGCCAGCAGTGAAGAAGGGGGCACTGAAGCTTTCTTT; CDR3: CASSEEGGTEAFF
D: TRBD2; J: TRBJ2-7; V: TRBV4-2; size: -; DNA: TGTGCCAGCAGCCAGCATAGCGGGGGCCAATCCTACGAGCAGTACTTC; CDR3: CASSQHSGGQSYEQYF
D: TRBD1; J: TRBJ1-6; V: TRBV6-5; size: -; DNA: TGTGCCAGCAGTTACGGAATCGGGACAGGTGGTTCACCCCTCCACTTT; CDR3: CASSYGIGTGGSPLHF
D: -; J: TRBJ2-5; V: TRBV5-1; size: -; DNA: TGCGCCAGCAGCTTGGGGACACAAGTGAGCCAAGAGACCCAGTACTTC; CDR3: CASSLGTQVSQETQYF
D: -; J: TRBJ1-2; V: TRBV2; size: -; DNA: TGTGCCAGCAGCCCTTCGCGGGGAATCTATGGCTACACCTTC; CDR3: CASSPSRGIYGYTF
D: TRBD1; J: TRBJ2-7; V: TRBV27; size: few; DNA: TGTGCCAGCAGTGGGTCCGGGACAGGGAATTTCTACGAGCAGTACTTC; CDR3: CASSGSGTGNFYEQYF
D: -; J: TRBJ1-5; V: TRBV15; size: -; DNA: TGTGCCACCAGCCCGTATAGCAATCAGCCCCAGCATTTT; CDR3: CATSPYSNQPQHF
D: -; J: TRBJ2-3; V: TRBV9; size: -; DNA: TGTGCCAGCAGCGCTAGGTGGGGGGGCCATTTTGAAGATACGCAGTATTTT; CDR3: CASSARWGGHFEDTQYF
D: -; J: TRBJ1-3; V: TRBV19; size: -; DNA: TGTGCCAGTACCCTCGGGGACATGTCTGGAAACACCATATATTTT; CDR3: CASTLGDMSGNTIYF
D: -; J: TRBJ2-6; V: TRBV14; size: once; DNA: TGTGCCAGCAGGCCCGGGACACTTGTCGGGGCCAACGTCCTGACTTTC; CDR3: CASRPGTLVGANVLTF
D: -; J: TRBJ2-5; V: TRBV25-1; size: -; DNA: TGTGCCAGCAGTGAATACCCAGGAGAGACCCAGTACTTC; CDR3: CASSEYPGETQYF
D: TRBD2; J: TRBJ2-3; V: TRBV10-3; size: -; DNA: TGTGCCATCAGTGAGTCTAGCGGGGCCCCCACAGATACGCAGTATTTT; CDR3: CAISESSGAPTDTQYF
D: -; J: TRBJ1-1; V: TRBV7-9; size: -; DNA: TGTGCCAGCAGCTTAATATTTGAGACTGAAGCTTTCTTT; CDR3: CASSLIFETEAFF
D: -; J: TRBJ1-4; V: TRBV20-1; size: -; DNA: TGCAGTGCTAGTGGAGGGGGAGGGGGGGGTGAAAAACTGTTTTTT; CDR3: CSASGGGGGGEKLFF
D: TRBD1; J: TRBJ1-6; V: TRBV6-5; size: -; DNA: TGTGCCAGCAGAGGCGCGGGACAGGGGGAAGAGACCCTCCACTTT; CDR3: CASRGAGQGEETLHF
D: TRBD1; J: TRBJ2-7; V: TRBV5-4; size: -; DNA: TGTGCCAGCAGCCCATTCCTGGGCAGGGGGTCTGACGAGCAGTACTTC; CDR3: CASSPFLGRGSDEQYF
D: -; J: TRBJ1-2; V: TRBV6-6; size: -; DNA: TGTGCCAGCAGTTACGACGGGATCTATGGCTACACCTTC; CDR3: CASSYDGIYGYTF
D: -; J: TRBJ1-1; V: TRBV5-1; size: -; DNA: TGCGCCAGCAGCTTGGCCGCGGCAGGGGTAGGCACTGAAGCTTTCTTT; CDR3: CASSLAAAGVGTEAFF
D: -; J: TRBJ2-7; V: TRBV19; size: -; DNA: TGTGCCAGTAGTATCGCTAGCGTGGGCGAGCAGTACTTC; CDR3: CASSIASVGEQYF
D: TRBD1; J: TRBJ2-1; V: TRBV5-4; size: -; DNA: TGTGCCAGCAGCCGACAGGGAAAAAGCTCCTACAATGAGCAGTTCTTC; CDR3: CASSRQGKSSYNEQFF
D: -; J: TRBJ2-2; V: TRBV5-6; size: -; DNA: TGTGCCAGCAGCTTCTGGAGCTTGAGGAAGCTGAACACCGGGGAGCTGTTTTTT; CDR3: CASSFWSLRKLNTGELFF
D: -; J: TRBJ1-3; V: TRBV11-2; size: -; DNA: TGTGCCAGCAGCCACCCGGGGTCCTCTGGAAACACCATATATTTT; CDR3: CASSHPGSSGNTIYF
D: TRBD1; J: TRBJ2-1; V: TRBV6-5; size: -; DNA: TGTGCCAGCAGTTACCATGGACAGGGGGCTGGTGAGCAGTTCTTC; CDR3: CASSYHGQGAGEQFF
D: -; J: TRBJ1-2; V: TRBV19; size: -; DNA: TGTGCCAGTCAGAAAACCAATGGCTACACCTTC; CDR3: CASQKTNGYTF